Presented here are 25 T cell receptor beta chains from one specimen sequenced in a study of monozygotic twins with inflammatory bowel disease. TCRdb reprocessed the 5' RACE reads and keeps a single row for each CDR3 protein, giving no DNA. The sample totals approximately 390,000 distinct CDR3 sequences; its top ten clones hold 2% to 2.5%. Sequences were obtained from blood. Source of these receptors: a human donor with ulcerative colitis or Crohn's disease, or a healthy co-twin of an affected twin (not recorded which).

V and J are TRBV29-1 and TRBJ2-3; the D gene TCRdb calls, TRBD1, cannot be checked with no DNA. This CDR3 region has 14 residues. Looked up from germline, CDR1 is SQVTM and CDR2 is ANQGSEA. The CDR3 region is CSVERQRGTDTQYF.

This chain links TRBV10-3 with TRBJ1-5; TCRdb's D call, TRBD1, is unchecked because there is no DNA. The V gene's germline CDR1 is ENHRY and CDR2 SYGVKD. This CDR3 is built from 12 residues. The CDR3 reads CAIGDTNQPQHF.

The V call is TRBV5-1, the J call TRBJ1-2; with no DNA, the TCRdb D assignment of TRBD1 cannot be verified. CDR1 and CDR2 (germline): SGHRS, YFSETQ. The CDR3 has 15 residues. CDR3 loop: CASGSPGQGGGGYTF.

The CDR3 region is CASSQVARPDTQYF. The rearrangement uses TRBV3-1 and TRBJ2-3. The CDR3 has 14 amino acids. Looked up from germline, CDR1 is LGHDT and CDR2 is YNNKEL (reference sequence).

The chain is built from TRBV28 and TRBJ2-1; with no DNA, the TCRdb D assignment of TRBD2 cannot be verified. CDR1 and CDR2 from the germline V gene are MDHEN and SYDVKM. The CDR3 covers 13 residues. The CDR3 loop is CASSPLPGPVQFF. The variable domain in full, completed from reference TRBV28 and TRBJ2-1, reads DVKVTQSSRYLVKRTGEKVFLECVQDMDHENMFWYRQDPGLGLRLIYFSYDVKMKEKGDIPEGYSVSREKKERFSLILESASTNQTSMYLCASSPLPGPVQFFGPGTRLTVL.

CDR3 protein: CASSDQGGQGVGAFF. The chain recombines TRBV9 with TRBJ1-1; TCRdb indicates TRBD1, and absent DNA this call remains unverified. The CDR3 is 15 amino acids. Germline assignment: CDR1 SGDLS and CDR2 YYNGEE. Using reference TRBV9 and TRBJ1-1 for the parts outside the CDR3, the full variable domain is DSGVTQTPKHLITATGQRVTLRCSPRSGDLSVYWYQQSLDQGLQFLIQYYNGEERAKGNILERFSAQQFPDLHSELNLSSLELGDSALYFCASSDQGGQGVGAFFGQGTRLTVV.

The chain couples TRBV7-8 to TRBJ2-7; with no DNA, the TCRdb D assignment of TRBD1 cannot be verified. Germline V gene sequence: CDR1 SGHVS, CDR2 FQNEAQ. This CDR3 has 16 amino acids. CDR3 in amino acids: CASSWRQSGGPYEQYF.

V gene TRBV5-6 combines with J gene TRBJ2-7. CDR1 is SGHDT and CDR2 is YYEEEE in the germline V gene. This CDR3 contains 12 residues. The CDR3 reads CASSFGLYEQYF.

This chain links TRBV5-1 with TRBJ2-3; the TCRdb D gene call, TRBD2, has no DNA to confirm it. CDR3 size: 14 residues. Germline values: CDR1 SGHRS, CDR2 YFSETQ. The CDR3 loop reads CASSYSSGPDTQYF. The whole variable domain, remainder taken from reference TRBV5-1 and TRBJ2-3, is KAGVTQTPRYLIKTRGQQVTLSCSPISGHRSVSWYQQTPGQGLQFLFEYFSETQRNKGNFPGRFSGRQFSNSRSEMNVSTLELGDSALYLCASSYSSGPDTQYFGPGTRLTVL.

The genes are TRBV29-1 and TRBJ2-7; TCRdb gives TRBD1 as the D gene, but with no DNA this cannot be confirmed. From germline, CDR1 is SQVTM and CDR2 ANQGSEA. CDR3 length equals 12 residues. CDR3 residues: CSVGTATYEQYF.

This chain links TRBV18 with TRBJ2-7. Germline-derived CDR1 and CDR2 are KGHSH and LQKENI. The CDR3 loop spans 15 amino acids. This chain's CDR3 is CASSPFGEGPNEQYF.

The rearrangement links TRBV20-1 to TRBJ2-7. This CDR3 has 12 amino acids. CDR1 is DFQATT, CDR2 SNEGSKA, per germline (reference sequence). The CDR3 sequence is CSASYSSYEQYF.

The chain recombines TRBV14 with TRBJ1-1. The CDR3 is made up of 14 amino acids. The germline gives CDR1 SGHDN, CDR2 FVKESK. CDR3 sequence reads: CASSQEFAGTEAFF.

CDR3 in amino acids: CSARGRVSYNEQFF. The rearrangement uses TRBV20-1 and TRBJ2-1; TCRdb reports TRBD1, a call that lacks DNA to check it against. The germline V gene encodes CDR1 DFQATT and CDR2 SNEGSKA (reference sequence). This CDR3 is built from 14 residues.

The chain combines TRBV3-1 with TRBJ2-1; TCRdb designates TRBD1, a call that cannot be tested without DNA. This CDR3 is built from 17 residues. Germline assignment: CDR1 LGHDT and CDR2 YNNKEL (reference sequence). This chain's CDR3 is CASSHPSSRTTYNEQFF.

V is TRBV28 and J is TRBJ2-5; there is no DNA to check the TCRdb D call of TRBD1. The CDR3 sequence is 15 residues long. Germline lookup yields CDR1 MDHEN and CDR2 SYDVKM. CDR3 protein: CASSSTSGQGETQYF.

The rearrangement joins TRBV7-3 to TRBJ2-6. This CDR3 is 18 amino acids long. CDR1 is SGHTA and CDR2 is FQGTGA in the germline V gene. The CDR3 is CASSPVRKGSSGANVLTF.

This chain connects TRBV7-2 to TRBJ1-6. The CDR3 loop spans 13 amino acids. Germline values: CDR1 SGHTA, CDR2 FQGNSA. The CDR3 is CASSLDLVEPLHF.

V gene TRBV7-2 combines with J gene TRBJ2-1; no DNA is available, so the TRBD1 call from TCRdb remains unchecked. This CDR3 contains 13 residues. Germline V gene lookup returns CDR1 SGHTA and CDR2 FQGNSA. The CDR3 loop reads CASSLGRGREQFF.

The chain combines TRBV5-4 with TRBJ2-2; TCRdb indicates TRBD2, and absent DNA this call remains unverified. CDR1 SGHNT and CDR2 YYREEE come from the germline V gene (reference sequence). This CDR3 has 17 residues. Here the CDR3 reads CASSLGGLAGETGELFF.

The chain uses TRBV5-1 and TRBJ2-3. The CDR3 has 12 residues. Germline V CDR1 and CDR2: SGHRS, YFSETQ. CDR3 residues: CASSLRTDTQYF.

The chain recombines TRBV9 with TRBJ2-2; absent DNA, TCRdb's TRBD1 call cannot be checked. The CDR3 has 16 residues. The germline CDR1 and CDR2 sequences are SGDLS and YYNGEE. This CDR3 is CASSVEGRGPTGELFF. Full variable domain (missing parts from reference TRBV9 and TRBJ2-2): DSGVTQTPKHLITATGQRVTLRCSPRSGDLSVYWYQQSLDQGLQFLIQYYNGEERAKGNILERFSAQQFPDLHSELNLSSLELGDSALYFCASSVEGRGPTGELFFGEGSRLTVL.

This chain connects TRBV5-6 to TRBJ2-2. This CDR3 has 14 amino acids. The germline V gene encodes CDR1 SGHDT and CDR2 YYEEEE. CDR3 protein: CASTPGDNTGELFF. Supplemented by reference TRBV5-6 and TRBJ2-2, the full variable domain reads DAGVTQSPTHLIKTRGQQVTLRCSPKSGHDTVSWYQQALGQGPQFIFQYYEEEERQRGNFPDRFSGHQFPNYSSELNVNALLLGDSALYLCASTPGDNTGELFFGEGSRLTVL.

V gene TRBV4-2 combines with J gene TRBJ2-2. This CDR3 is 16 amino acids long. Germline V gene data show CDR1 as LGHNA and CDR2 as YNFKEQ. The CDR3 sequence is CASSQDHSSNTGELFF.

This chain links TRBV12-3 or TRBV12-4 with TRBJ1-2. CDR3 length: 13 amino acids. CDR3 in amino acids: CASSLADNYGYTF.